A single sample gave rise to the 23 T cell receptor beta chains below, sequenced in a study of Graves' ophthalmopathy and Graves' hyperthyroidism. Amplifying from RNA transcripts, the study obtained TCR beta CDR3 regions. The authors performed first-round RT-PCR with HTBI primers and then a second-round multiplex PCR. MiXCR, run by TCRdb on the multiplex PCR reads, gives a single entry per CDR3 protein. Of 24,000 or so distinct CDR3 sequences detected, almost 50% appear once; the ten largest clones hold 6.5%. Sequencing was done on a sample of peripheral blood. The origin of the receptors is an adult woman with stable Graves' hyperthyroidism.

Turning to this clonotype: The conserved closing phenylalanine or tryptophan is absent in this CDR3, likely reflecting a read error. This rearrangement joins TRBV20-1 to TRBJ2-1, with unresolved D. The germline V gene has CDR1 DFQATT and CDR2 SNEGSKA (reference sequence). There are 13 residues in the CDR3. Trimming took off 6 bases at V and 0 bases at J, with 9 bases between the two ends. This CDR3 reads CSAHGGSYNEQFR. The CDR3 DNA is TGCAGTGCCCACGGTGGCTCCTACAATGAGCAGTTCAGA.

The CDR3 nucleotides read TGCAGTGCTAGAGGGACTAGCGGGAGCACAGATACGCAGTATTTT. Protein: CSARGTSGSTDTQYF. This chain links TRBV20-1 with TRBJ2-3, with 11 bases fitting TRBD2. V was clipped by 1 base and J by 0 bases; unmatched bases: 0. CDR3 size: 15 residues. Germline V gives CDR1 DFQATT, CDR2 SNEGSKA (reference sequence).

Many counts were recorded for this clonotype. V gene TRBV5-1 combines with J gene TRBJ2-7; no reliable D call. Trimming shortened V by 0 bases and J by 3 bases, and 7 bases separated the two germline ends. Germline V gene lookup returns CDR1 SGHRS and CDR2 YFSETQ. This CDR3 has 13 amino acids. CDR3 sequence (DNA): TGCGCCAGCAGCTTGGAAGGGATCTACGAGCAGTACTTC. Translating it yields CASSLEGIYEQYF.

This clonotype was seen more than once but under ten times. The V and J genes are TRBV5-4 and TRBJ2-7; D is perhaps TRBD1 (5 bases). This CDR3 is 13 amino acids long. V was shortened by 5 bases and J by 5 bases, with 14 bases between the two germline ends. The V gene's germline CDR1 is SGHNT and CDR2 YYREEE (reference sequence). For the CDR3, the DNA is TGTGCCAGCAGATCCGACAGACTTCACGAGCAGTACTTC. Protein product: CASRSDRLHEQYF. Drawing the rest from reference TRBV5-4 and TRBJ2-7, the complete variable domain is ETGVTQSPTHLIKTRGQQVTLRCSSQSGHNTVSWYQQALGQGPQFIFQYYREEENGRGNFPPRFSGLQFPNYSSELNVNALELDDSALYLCASRSDRLHEQYFGPGTRLTVT.

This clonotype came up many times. The DNA of the CDR3 is TGTGCCAGTAGTATACCCTCCATTACAGATACGCAGTATTTT. Translated: CASSIPSITDTQYF. The chain is built from TRBV19 and TRBJ2-3; D is undetermined. CDR3 length: 14 residues. Germline V gene data show CDR1 as LNHDA and CDR2 as SQIVND (reference sequence). With 2 bases removed from V and 3 bases from J, the gap between germline ends came to 9 bases.

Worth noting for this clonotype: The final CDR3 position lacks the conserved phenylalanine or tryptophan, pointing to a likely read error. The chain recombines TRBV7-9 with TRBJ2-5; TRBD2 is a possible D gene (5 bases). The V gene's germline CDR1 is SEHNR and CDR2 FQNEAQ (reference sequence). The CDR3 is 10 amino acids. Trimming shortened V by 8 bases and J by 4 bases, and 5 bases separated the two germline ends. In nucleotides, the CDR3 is TGTGCCAGCGGAGGAGAGACCCAGTACTTA. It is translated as CASGGETQYL.

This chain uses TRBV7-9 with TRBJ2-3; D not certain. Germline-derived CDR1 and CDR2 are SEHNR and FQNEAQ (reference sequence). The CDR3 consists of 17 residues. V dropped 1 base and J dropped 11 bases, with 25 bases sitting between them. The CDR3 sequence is CASSLGSTNRVKDEQYF. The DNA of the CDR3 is TGTGCCAGCAGCTTAGGGTCAACTAACCGAGTTAAGGATGAGCAGTATTTT.

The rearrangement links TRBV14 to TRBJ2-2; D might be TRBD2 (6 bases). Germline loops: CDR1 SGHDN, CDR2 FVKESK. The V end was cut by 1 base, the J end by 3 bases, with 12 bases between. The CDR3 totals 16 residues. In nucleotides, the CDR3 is TGTGCCAGCAGCCAAGGAATTCTAGCGCACACCGGGGAGCTGTTTTTT. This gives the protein CASSQGILAHTGELFF.

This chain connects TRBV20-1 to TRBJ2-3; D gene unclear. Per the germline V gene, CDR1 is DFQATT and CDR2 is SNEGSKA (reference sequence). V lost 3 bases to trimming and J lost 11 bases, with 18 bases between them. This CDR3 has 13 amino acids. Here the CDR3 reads CSASKTPYNEQYF. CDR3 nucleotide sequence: TGCAGTGCTAGTAAGACGCCCTACAATGAGCAGTATTTT.

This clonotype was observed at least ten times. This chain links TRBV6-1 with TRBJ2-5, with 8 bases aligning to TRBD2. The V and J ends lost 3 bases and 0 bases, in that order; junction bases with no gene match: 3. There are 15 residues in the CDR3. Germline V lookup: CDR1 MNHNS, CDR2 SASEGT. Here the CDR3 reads CASSEVAGNQETQYF. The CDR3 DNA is TGTGCCAGCAGTGAGGTAGCGGGGAACCAAGAGACCCAGTACTTC.

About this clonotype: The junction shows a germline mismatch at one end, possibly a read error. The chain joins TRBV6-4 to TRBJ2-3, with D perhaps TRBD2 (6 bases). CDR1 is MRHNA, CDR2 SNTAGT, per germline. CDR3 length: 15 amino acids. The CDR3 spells CGSSDTSWSTNTQYF. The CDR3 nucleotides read TGTGGCAGCAGTGACACTAGCTGGAGCACAAATACGCAGTATTTT.

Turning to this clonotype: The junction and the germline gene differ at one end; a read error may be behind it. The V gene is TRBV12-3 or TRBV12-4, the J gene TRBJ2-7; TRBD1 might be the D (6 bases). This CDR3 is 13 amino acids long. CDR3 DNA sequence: TGTGCCAGCGGTGGGGACATGGCCTACGTGCAGTACTTC. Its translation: CASGGDMAYVQYF.

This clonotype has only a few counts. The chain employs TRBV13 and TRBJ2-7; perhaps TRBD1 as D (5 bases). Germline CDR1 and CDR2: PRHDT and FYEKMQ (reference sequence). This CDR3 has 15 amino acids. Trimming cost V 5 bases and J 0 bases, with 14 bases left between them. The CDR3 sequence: CASSEHTGSSYEQYV. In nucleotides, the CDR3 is TGTGCCAGCAGCGAACATACAGGAAGCTCCTACGAGCAGTACGTC.

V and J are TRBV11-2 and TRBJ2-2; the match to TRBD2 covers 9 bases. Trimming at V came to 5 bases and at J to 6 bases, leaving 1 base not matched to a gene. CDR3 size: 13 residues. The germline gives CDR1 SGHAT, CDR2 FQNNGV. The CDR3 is CASSLAGPGELFF. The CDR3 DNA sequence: TGTGCCAGCAGCCTAGCGGGACCCGGGGAGCTGTTTTTT.

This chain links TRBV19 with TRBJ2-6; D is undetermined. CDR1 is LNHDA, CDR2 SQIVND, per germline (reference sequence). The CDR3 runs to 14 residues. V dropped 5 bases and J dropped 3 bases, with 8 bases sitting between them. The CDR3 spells CASSAPDGANVLTF. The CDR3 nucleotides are TGTGCCAGTAGTGCCCCCGATGGGGCCAACGTCCTGACTTTC.

CDR3 protein: CASSIGGNTEAFF. Here the CDR3 DNA reads TGTGCCAGTAGCATCGGGGGTAACACTGAAGCTTTCTTT. The genes are TRBV19 and TRBJ1-1, with D perhaps TRBD1 (5 bases). Between the trimmed V and J ends, which lost 6 bases and 2 bases, there was a span of 10 bases. Germline V CDR1 and CDR2: LNHDA, SQIVND (reference sequence). This CDR3 comprises 13 residues.

This chain's CDR3 is CASSMGREAGELFF. The CDR3 coding sequence is TGTGCCAGTAGTATGGGCAGGGAAGCCGGGGAGCTGTTTTTT. The chain is built from TRBV19 and TRBJ2-2; tentatively, D is TRBD1 (5 bases). The CDR3 has 14 amino acids. From germline, CDR1 is LNHDA and CDR2 SQIVND (reference sequence). Trimming shortened V by 3 bases and J by 6 bases, and 11 bases separated the two germline ends.

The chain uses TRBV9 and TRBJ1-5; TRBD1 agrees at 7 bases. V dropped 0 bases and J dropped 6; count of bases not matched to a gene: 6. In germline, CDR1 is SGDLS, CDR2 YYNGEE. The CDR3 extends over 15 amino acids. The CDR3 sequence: CASSVAGTAIQPQHF. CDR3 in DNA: TGTGCCAGCAGCGTAGCTGGGACAGCGATTCAGCCCCAGCATTTT.

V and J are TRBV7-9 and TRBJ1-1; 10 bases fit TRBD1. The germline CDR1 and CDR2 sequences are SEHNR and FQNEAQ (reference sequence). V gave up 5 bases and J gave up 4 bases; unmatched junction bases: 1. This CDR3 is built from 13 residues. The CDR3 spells CASSRTGGTEAFF. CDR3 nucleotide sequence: TGTGCCAGCAGCCGGACAGGGGGCACTGAAGCTTTCTTT.

CDR3: CASSGSGMNTEAFF. CDR3 bases: TGTGCCAGCAGTGGTAGCGGGATGAACACTGAAGCTTTCTTT. The chain couples TRBV2 to TRBJ1-1; D unclear. The CDR3 spans 14 residues. The germline CDR1 and CDR2 sequences are SNHLY and FYNNEI. Trimming pared 4 bases from V and 0 bases from J, leaving 9 bases between.

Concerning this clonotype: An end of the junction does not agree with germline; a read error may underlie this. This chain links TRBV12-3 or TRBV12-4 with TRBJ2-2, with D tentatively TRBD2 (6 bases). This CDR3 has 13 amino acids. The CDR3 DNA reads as TGTGCCAGCGGGGTAGCGAACACCGGGGGGCTGTTTTTT. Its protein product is CASGVANTGGLFF.

DNA of the CDR3: TGCAGCGTTGTACAGGGTCCCCATGGCTACACCTTC. Its protein is CSVVQGPHGYTF. The chain uses TRBV29-1 and TRBJ1-2; weak D call: TRBD1 (6 bases). CDR3 length: 12 residues. The V end lost 4 bases, the J end lost 6 bases, and 12 bases lay between the germline ends. The germline CDR1 and CDR2 sequences are SQVTM and ANQGSEA.

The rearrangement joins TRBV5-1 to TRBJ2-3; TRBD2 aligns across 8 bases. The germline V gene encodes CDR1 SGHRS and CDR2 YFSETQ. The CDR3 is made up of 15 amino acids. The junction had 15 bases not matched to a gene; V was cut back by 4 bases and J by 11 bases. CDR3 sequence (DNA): TGCGCCAGCAGCATAGCGGGACTCTCCTACAATGAGCAGTATTTT. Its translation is CASSIAGLSYNEQYF.